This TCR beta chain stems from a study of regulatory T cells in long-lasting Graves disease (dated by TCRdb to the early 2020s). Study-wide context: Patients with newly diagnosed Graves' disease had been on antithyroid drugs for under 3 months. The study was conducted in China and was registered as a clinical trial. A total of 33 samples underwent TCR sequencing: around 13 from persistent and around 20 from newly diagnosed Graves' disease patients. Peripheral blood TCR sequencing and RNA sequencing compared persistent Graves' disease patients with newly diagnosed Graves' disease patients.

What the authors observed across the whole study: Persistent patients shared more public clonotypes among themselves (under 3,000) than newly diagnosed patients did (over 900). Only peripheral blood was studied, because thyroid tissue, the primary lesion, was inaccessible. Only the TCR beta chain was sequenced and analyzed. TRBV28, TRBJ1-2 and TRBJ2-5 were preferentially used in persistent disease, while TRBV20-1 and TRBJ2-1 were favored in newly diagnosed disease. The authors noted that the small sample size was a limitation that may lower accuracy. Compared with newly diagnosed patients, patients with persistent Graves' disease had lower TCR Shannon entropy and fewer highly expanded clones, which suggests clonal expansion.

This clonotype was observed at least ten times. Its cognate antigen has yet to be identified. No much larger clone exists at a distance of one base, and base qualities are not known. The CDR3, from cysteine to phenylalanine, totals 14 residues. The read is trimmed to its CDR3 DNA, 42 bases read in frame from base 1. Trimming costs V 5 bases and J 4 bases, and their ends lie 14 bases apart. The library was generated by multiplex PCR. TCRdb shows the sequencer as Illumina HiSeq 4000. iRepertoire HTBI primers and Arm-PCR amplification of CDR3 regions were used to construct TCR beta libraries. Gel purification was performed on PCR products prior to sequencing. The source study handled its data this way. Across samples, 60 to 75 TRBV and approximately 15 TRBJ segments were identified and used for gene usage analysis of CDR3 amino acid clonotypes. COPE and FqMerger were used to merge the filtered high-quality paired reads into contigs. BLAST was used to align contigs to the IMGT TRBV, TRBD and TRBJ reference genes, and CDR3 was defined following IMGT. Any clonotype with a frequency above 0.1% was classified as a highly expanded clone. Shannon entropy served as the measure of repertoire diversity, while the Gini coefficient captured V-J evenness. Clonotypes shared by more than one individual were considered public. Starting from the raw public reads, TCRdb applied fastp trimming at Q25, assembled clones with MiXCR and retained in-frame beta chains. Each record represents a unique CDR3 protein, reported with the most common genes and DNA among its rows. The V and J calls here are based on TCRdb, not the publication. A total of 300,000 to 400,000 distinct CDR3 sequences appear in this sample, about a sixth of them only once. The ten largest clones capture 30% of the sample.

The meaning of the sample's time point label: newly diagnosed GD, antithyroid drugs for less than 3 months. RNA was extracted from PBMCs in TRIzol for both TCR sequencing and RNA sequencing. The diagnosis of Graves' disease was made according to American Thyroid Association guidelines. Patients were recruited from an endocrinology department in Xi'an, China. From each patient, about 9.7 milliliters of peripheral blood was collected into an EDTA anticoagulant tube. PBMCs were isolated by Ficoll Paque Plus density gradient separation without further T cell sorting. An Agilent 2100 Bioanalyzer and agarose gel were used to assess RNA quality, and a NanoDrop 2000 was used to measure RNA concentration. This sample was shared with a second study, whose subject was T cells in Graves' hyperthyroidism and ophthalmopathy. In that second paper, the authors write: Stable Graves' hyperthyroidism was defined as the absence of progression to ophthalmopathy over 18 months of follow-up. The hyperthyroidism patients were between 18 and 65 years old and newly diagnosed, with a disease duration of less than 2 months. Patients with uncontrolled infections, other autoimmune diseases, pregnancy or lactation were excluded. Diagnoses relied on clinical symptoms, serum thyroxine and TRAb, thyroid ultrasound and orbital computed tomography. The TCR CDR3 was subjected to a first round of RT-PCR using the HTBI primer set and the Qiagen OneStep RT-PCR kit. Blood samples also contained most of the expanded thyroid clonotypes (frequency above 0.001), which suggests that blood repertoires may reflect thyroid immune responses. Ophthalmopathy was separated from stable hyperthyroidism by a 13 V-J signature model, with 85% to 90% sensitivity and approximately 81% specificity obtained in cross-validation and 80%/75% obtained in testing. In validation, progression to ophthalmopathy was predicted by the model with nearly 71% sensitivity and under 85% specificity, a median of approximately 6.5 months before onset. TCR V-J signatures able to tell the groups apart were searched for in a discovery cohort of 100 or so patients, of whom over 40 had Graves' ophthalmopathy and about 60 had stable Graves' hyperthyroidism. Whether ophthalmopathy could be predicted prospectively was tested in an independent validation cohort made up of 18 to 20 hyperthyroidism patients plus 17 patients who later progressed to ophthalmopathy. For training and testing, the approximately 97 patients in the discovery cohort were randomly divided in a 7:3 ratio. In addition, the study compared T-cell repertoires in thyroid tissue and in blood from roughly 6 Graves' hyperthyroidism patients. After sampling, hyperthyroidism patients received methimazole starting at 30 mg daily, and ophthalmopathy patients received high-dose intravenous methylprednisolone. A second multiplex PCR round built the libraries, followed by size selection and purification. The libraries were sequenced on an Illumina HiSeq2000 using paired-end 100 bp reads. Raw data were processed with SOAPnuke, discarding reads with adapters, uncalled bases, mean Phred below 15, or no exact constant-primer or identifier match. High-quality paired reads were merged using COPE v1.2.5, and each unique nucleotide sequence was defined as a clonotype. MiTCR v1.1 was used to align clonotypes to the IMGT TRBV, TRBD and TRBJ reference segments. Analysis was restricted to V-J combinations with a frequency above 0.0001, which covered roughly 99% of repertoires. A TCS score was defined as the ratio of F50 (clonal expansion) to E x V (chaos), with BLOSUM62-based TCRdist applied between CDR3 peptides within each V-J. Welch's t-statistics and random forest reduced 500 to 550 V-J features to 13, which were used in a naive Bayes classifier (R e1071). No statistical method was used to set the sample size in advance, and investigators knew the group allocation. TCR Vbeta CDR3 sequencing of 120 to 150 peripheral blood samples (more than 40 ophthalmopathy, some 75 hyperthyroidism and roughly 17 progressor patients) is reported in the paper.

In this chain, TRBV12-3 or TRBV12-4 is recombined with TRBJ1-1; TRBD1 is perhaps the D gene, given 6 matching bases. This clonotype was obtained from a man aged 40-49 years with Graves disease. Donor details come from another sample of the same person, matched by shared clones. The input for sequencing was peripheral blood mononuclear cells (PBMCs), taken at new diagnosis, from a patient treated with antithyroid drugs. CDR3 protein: CASSPHRESTEAFF. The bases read TGTGCCAGCAGTCCACACAGGGAGAGCACTGAAGCTTTCTTT.